This record covers a single T cell receptor beta chain. Recruitment covered about 25 US areas and drew participants whose ages spanned roughly 18 to 90 years. The study counted Cohort 3 donors as recovered given two negative PCRs, clearance, or symptom resolution. The sample originates from a study of blood T cell repertoires in COVID-19. Study context: Acute and convalescent COVID-19 specimens originated in the United States, Italy and Spain. PBMCs, B-cell-depleted T cells, or T cells provided the cDNA or gDNA that made up the material.

With 4 bases clipped from V and 9 bases from J, the junction kept 5 bases outside the gene matches. Germline loops: CDR1 LNHDA, CDR2 SQIVND (reference sequence). The CDR3 runs 15 residues. Sequencing was performed with immunoSEQ multiplex PCR; in TCRdb, only in-frame clones are kept and a portion is missing. The sample has 110,000 to 150,000 clones, around 86% seen once. The origin of this receptor is a man aged 50 to 59 who had recovered from COVID-19. The chain joins TRBV19 to TRBJ1-6; 11 bases fit TRBD1. Sequencing was done on a sample of PBMCs or T cells enriched from blood (not recorded which). CDR3 coding DNA: TGTGCCAGTAGTAGCCTGGGACAGGGGGGTTCACCCCTCCACTTT. This encodes CASSSLGQGGSPLHF.